The source of this T cell receptor (beta chain) is a study of blood T cell repertoires in COVID-19. The assay was immunoSEQ multiplex PCR, and TCRdb's table has in-frame clones only and misses some. Of some 380,000 clones in the sample, roughly 90% were seen once. This CDR3 has 14 residues. Unmatched junction bases numbered 3, after V lost 4 bases and J lost 3 bases. Germline-derived CDR1 and CDR2 are LNHDA and SQIVND (reference sequence). This TCR was sampled from a woman aged 40 to 55 with acute COVID-19. The chain uses TRBV19 and TRBJ1-2, with TRBD1 matching 9 bases. Specimen: PBMCs or T cells enriched from blood (not recorded which). The CDR3 DNA sequence: TGTGCCAGTAGTACAACAGGGGGCGACTATGGCTACACCTTC. Translated: CASSTTGGDYGYTF.